This is a list of T cell receptor beta chains from one sample in a study of cytomegalovirus exposure and HLA in healthy donors. TCRdb's table, derived via immunoSEQ multiplex PCR, lists solely in-frame clones and lacks some. The sample lists some 87,000 clones, 62% occurring once. The sample taken for sequencing was PBMCs. The receptors shown here come from a woman in her thirties in good health and CMV-seropositive. The CDR3 runs from the conserved cysteine through the conserved F or W. Each record gives: J gene, clone size, V gene, D gene, CDR3 length, CDR3 DNA, CDR3 protein. D genes are given only for firm matches. Clone size appears in some rows only: once, few, many, or a class for an expanded clone.

j_call: TRBJ2-1; clone_size: few; v_call: TRBV5-1; d_call: TRBD1; cdr3_length: 14; cdr3_nt: TGCGCCAGCACCCCCCAGGGGGCGCTTAATGAGCAGTTCTTC; cdr3_aa: CASTPQGALNEQFF
j_call: TRBJ1-1; clone_size: -; v_call: TRBV15; d_call: -; cdr3_length: 15; cdr3_nt: TGTGCCACCAGCAGAGGGGGGGACCATGGCACTGAAGCTTTCTTT; cdr3_aa: CATSRGGDHGTEAFF
j_call: TRBJ1-1; clone_size: -; v_call: TRBV7-2; d_call: -; cdr3_length: 13; cdr3_nt: TGTGCCAGCAGCTCTATTATGGGGGCTAAAGCTTTCTTT; cdr3_aa: CASSSIMGAKAFF
j_call: TRBJ2-5; clone_size: once; v_call: TRBV18; d_call: TRBD2; cdr3_length: 18; cdr3_nt: TGTGCCAGCTCACCCACCGTGCTAGCGGCCTCAATGGGGGAGACCCAGTACTTC; cdr3_aa: CASSPTVLAASMGETQYF
j_call: TRBJ2-7; clone_size: -; v_call: TRBV11-2; d_call: TRBD2; cdr3_length: 15; cdr3_nt: TGTGCCAGCAGCCTCCGGACTAGCGCGAACAACGAGCAGTACTTC; cdr3_aa: CASSLRTSANNEQYF
j_call: TRBJ2-2; clone_size: -; v_call: TRBV10-1; d_call: -; cdr3_length: 15; cdr3_nt: TGCGCCAGCAGTGAACAGGGAAAAGGCACCGGGGAGCTGTTTTTT; cdr3_aa: CASSEQGKGTGELFF
j_call: TRBJ1-2; clone_size: -; v_call: TRBV7-2; d_call: -; cdr3_length: 13; cdr3_nt: TGTGCCAGCAGCCAATCGACAGGCTATGGCTACACCTTC; cdr3_aa: CASSQSTGYGYTF
j_call: TRBJ2-1; clone_size: -; v_call: TRBV5-1; d_call: -; cdr3_length: 16; cdr3_nt: TGCGCCAGCAGCTTGGAGGGCGGGCGCTCCTACAATGAGCAGTTCTTC; cdr3_aa: CASSLEGGRSYNEQFF
j_call: TRBJ2-7; clone_size: few; v_call: TRBV7-9; d_call: -; cdr3_length: 15; cdr3_nt: TGTGCCAGCAGCCTGGGGGCCAGGGAACCCTACGAGCAGTACTTC; cdr3_aa: CASSLGAREPYEQYF
j_call: TRBJ1-2; clone_size: -; v_call: TRBV7-2; d_call: TRBD1; cdr3_length: 12; cdr3_nt: TGTTCCAGCAGCCGACAGGGTTATGGCTACACCTTC; cdr3_aa: CSSSRQGYGYTF
j_call: TRBJ2-5; clone_size: -; v_call: TRBV2; d_call: TRBD2; cdr3_length: 15; cdr3_nt: TGTGCCAGCGGACGGGAACTAGCGGATCAAGAGACCCAGTACTTC; cdr3_aa: CASGRELADQETQYF
j_call: TRBJ1-2; clone_size: few; v_call: TRBV5-1; d_call: TRBD1; cdr3_length: 14; cdr3_nt: TGCGCCAGCAGCTTAGGGACAGAGAACTATGGCTACACCTTC; cdr3_aa: CASSLGTENYGYTF
j_call: TRBJ1-4; clone_size: -; v_call: TRBV5-1; d_call: -; cdr3_length: 14; cdr3_nt: TGCGCCAGCAGCTTGGGACAGGTTAATGAAAAACTGTTTTTT; cdr3_aa: CASSLGQVNEKLFF
j_call: TRBJ2-7; clone_size: -; v_call: TRBV25-1; d_call: -; cdr3_length: 14; cdr3_nt: TGTGCCAGCAGGGAGTGGGACAACTCCTACGAGCAGTACTTC; cdr3_aa: CASREWDNSYEQYF
j_call: TRBJ1-5; clone_size: -; v_call: TRBV18; d_call: TRBD1; cdr3_length: 15; cdr3_nt: TGTGCCAGCTCACTGGACAGGCACCCCAATCAGCCCCAGCATTTT; cdr3_aa: CASSLDRHPNQPQHF
j_call: TRBJ2-3; clone_size: -; v_call: TRBV5-4; d_call: -; cdr3_length: 15; cdr3_nt: TGTGCCAGCAGCTTGGTTCTAGCGCAGACAGATACACAGTATTTT; cdr3_aa: CASSLVLAQTDTQYF
j_call: TRBJ2-3; clone_size: few; v_call: TRBV9; d_call: -; cdr3_length: 15; cdr3_nt: TGTGCCAGCAGCGCGGTCGTAGGGGTGACAGATACGCAGTATTTT; cdr3_aa: CASSAVVGVTDTQYF
j_call: TRBJ1-3; clone_size: -; v_call: TRBV6-1; d_call: TRBD1; cdr3_length: 12; cdr3_nt: TGTGCCAGTGACAGGGTTGGAAACACCATATATTTT; cdr3_aa: CASDRVGNTIYF
j_call: TRBJ1-1; clone_size: -; v_call: TRBV6-5; d_call: -; cdr3_length: 15; cdr3_nt: TGTGCCAGCAGTAAGCAATTCGAAGTGAACACTGAAGCTTTCTTT; cdr3_aa: CASSKQFEVNTEAFF
j_call: TRBJ2-7; clone_size: -; v_call: TRBV5-1; d_call: TRBD2; cdr3_length: 17; cdr3_nt: TGCGCCAGCAGCGCCGGACTCGGGGGGACTAGCTCCTACGAGCAGTACTTC; cdr3_aa: CASSAGLGGTSSYEQYF
j_call: TRBJ1-2; clone_size: few; v_call: TRBV7-9; d_call: TRBD1; cdr3_length: 15; cdr3_nt: TGTGCCAGCAGCGTTGACAGGGGGCTAGACTATGGCTACACCTTC; cdr3_aa: CASSVDRGLDYGYTF
j_call: TRBJ2-5; clone_size: -; v_call: TRBV5-1; d_call: -; cdr3_length: 17; cdr3_nt: TGCGCCAGCAGCTTGAAGGGGCGTGGGGGCCCCCAAGAGACCCAGTACTTC; cdr3_aa: CASSLKGRGGPQETQYF
j_call: TRBJ1-1; clone_size: -; v_call: TRBV27; d_call: -; cdr3_length: 16; cdr3_nt: TGTGCCAGCAGTTCACAGGTGGGGGGTGGGAACACTGAAGCTTTCTTT; cdr3_aa: CASSSQVGGGNTEAFF
j_call: TRBJ2-7; clone_size: -; v_call: TRBV13; d_call: -; cdr3_length: 17; cdr3_nt: TGTGCCAGCAGCTTAGCTCACTACCCGGGGAGCTCCTACGAGCAGTACTTC; cdr3_aa: CASSLAHYPGSSYEQYF
j_call: TRBJ2-3; clone_size: -; v_call: TRBV5-1; d_call: TRBD1; cdr3_length: 16; cdr3_nt: TGCGCCAGCATGAGTTGGGACAGGGGTTCAACAGATACGCAGTATTTT; cdr3_aa: CASMSWDRGSTDTQYF
j_call: TRBJ2-1; clone_size: -; v_call: TRBV5-4; d_call: -; cdr3_length: 14; cdr3_nt: TGTGCCAGCAGCTTGGACAGTCAATTTAATGAGCAGTTCTTC; cdr3_aa: CASSLDSQFNEQFF
j_call: TRBJ2-2; clone_size: -; v_call: TRBV30; d_call: -; cdr3_length: 12; cdr3_nt: TGTGGTTGGGACAAAAACACCGGGGAGCTGTTTTTT; cdr3_aa: CGWDKNTGELFF